This is a list of T cell receptor beta chains from one sample in a study of blood T cell repertoires in COVID-19. Sequencing used immunoSEQ multiplex PCR; TCRdb keeps in-frame clones, though not all of them. The sample lists about 58,000 clones, under 90% occurring once. The sample was peripheral blood. These receptor sequences come from a man aged 35-49 years with active COVID-19. The CDR3 runs from the conserved cysteine through the conserved F or W. The D gene is left open where the match is weak. Part of the rows lack a size; the others show once, few, many or a class for expanded clones.

>NA|TRBD2|TRBV5-1|TRBJ2-3
CASSDTSGTDTQYF
TGCGCCAGCAGCGATACTAGCGGGACAGATACGCAGTATTTT
>once|NA|TRBV30|TRBJ1-2
CAWTYRRGALNGYTF
TGTGCCTGGACCTATCGTCGGGGGGCTCTAAATGGCTACACCTTC
>NA|TRBD2|TRBV30|TRBJ2-7
CAGRLGLAGAYEQYF
TGTGCCGGCCGCCTAGGACTAGCGGGGGCGTACGAGCAGTACTTC
>NA|TRBD2|TRBV28|TRBJ2-3
CASSLMLADPTQYF
TGTGCCAGCAGTTTAATGCTAGCGGACCCAACGCAGTATTTT
>NA|TRBD1|TRBV18|TRBJ1-1
CASSPQNRGLNTEAFF
TGTGCCAGCTCACCGCAAAACAGGGGTCTGAACACTGAAGCTTTCTTT
>once|NA|TRBV5-1|TRBJ2-1
CASSLMRSNEQFF
TGCGCCAGCAGCTTGATGAGATCCAATGAGCAGTTCTTC
>NA|TRBD2|TRBV5-1|TRBJ2-7
CASSHRLAGTYEQYF
TGCGCCAGCAGCCATAGACTAGCGGGAACCTACGAGCAGTACTTC
>NA|NA|TRBV5-1|TRBJ2-7
CASSFQGQGSEQYF
TGCGCCAGCAGCTTTCAGGGACAAGGGTCCGAGCAGTACTTC
>NA|NA|TRBV5-1|TRBJ2-7
CASSPMRDSPYEQYF
TGCGCCAGCAGCCCGATGCGGGACAGCCCCTACGAGCAGTACTTC
>NA|NA|TRBV11-2|TRBJ1-3
CASSLGEVSGNTIYF
TGTGCCAGCAGCTTGGGAGAAGTCTCTGGAAACACCATATATTTT
>NA|TRBD2|TRBV7-8|TRBJ2-5
CASSLPLPGLAGGETQYF
TGTGCCAGCAGCTTACCCCTACCGGGACTAGCGGGGGGGGAGACCCAGTACTTC
>NA|NA|TRBV19|TRBJ2-5
CASAPKDSLETQYF
TGTGCCAGCGCTCCAAAAGACTCCCTTGAGACCCAGTACTTC
>NA|TRBD2|TRBV28|TRBJ2-7
CASRGMGSGASSYEQYF
TGTGCCAGCAGGGGGATGGGTAGCGGGGCCTCCTCCTACGAGCAGTACTTC
>NA|TRBD2|TRBV30|TRBJ2-3
CAWERASGRADTQYF
TGTGCCTGGGAACGGGCTAGCGGGAGGGCAGATACGCAGTATTTT
>NA|NA|TRBV20-1|TRBJ2-7
CSASDRMSPYEQYF
TGCAGTGCAAGTGACAGAATGTCTCCCTACGAGCAGTACTTC
>NA|NA|TRBV28|TRBJ1-1
CASSLSTRVVEAFF
TGTGCCAGCAGTTTGAGCACCCGTGTTGTTGAAGCTTTCTTT
>NA|TRBD1|TRBV19|TRBJ2-3
CASSTWDSSTDTQYF
TGTGCCAGTAGTACTTGGGACAGTAGCACAGATACGCAGTATTTT
>NA|TRBD2|TRBV6-6|TRBJ2-7
CASSLAGDYEQYF
TGTGCCAGCAGTCTAGCGGGAGACTACGAGCAGTACTTC
>NA|TRBD2|TRBV30|TRBJ2-3
CAWSSGTSGRRDTQYF
TGTGCCTGGAGCTCGGGGACTAGCGGGAGGAGGGATACGCAGTATTTT
>NA|NA|TRBV18|TRBJ2-7
CASSPPSGQQYEQYF
TGTGCCAGCTCGCCCCCTTCTGGGCAGCAATACGAGCAGTACTTC
>NA|TRBD2|TRBV6-4|TRBJ2-3
CASSRLATRTDTQYF
TGTGCCAGCAGTCGACTAGCGACTCGCACAGATACGCAGTATTTT
>NA|TRBD1|TRBV29-1|TRBJ1-2
CSSETGLYGYTF
TGCAGCTCCGAGACAGGGCTCTATGGCTACACCTTC
>NA|NA|TRBV28|TRBJ1-1
CASSLGRVTEAFF
TGTGCCAGCAGTTTAGGCAGGGTAACTGAAGCTTTCTTT
>NA|NA|TRBV9|TRBJ1-2
CASSPTEHRAGNYGYTF
TGTGCCAGCAGCCCCACTGAGCACAGGGCCGGTAACTATGGCTACACCTTC
>NA|NA|TRBV5-4|TRBJ2-1
CASSLSGGSYNEQFF
TGTGCCAGCAGCTTAAGCGGTGGCTCCTACAATGAGCAGTTCTTC
>NA|TRBD1|TRBV7-2|TRBJ2-2
CASSSTGGALSGELFF
TGTGCCAGCAGCTCGACAGGGGGCGCTTTGTCCGGGGAGCTGTTTTTT
>NA|NA|TRBV6-5|TRBJ2-5
CASRDSRQETQYF
TGTGCCAGCCGGGACTCTCGACAAGAGACCCAGTACTTC
>NA|TRBD1|TRBV5-1|TRBJ1-4
CASSLWGQRNEKLFF
TGCGCCAGCAGCTTGTGGGGACAGCGAAATGAAAAACTGTTTTTT
>NA|NA|TRBV19|TRBJ1-4
CASSIGQTNEKLFF
TGTGCCAGTAGTATTGGACAGACTAATGAAAAACTGTTTTTT
>NA|TRBD2|TRBV19|TRBJ2-2
CASTPTSGRGNTGELFF
TGTGCCAGTACGCCGACTAGCGGGAGGGGAAACACCGGGGAGCTGTTTTTT
>once|NA|TRBV2|TRBJ1-5
CASSEERRGNQPQHF
TGTGCCAGCAGTGAAGAACGGAGGGGCAATCAGCCCCAGCATTTT
>few|TRBD2|TRBV9|TRBJ2-7
CASSVSGGLAGTMRRGEQYF
TGTGCCAGCAGCGTATCCGGGGGACTAGCGGGAACTATGCGTCGGGGCGAGCAGTACTTC
>NA|TRBD2|TRBV19|TRBJ2-1
CASSSRRLAGGINEQFF
TGTGCCAGTAGTTCCCGAAGACTAGCGGGAGGTATCAATGAGCAGTTCTTC
>few|NA|TRBV11-3|TRBJ1-1
CASSPHLNTEAFF
TGTGCCAGCAGCCCACATTTGAACACTGAAGCTTTCTTT
>NA|NA|TRBV27|TRBJ1-1
CASSPTRRNTEAFF
TGTGCCAGCAGTCCGACTCGACGGAACACTGAAGCTTTCTTT
>few|NA|TRBV12-3/TRBV12-4|TRBJ2-1
CASSGGDEQFF
TGTGCCAGCAGTGGAGGGGATGAGCAGTTCTTC
>few|NA|TRBV30|TRBJ1-3
CAWSLGGSGNTIYF
TGTGCCTGGAGTCTAGGGGGCTCTGGAAACACCATATATTTT
>NA|TRBD2|TRBV6-5|TRBJ2-3
CASSGTSGYTDTQYF
TGTGCCAGCAGCGGGACTAGCGGGTACACAGATACGCAGTATTTT
>NA|NA|TRBV6-1|TRBJ2-3
CASSDGGSTDTQYF
TGTGCCAGCAGTGATGGGGGGAGCACAGATACGCAGTATTTT
>NA|TRBD1|TRBV4-1|TRBJ2-7
CASSQEVRGHEQYF
TGCGCCAGCAGCCAAGAAGTTAGGGGGCACGAGCAGTACTTC
>NA|NA|TRBV7-3|TRBJ2-2
CASSLWSGTGELFF
TGTGCCAGCAGCTTATGGAGCGGGACCGGGGAGCTGTTTTTT
>NA|TRBD1|TRBV7-9|TRBJ2-7
CASSLVTGENEQYF
TGTGCCAGCAGCTTAGTTACAGGGGAGAACGAGCAGTACTTC
>NA|TRBD1|TRBV5-6|TRBJ2-1
CASSSGTGGRNEQFF
TGTGCCAGCAGCTCCGGGACAGGGGGCCGCAATGAGCAGTTCTTC
>NA|NA|TRBV30|TRBJ2-1
CAWSVLPQDNEQFF
TGTGCCTGGAGTGTACTTCCCCAGGACAATGAGCAGTTCTTC